The text below deals with one T cell receptor (beta chain). Measured with immunoSEQ multiplex PCR; TCRdb has only the in-frame clones, and not every one. In the table there are tens of thousands of clones, around 83% of which are singletons. V lost 7 bases, J lost 1 base, and 17 bases lay in between. CDR3 length: 16 amino acids. Germline CDR1 LNHDA, CDR2 SQIVND (reference sequence). The sample comes from a study of neoadjuvant anti-PD-1 for oral cavity cancer. This receptor was taken from a person aged 35 to 85 with oral cavity squamous cell carcinoma. Sequencing used PBMCs, obtained before nivolumab (anti-PD-1) treatment. The chain couples TRBV19 to TRBJ2-1; D tentatively reads TRBD1 or TRBD2 (5 bases each). CDR3 DNA: TGTGCCAGTACCGAAGGGGAGCTCCTTTCCTACAATGAGCAGTTCTTC. Protein sequence: CASTEGELLSYNEQFF.